This TCR beta chain emerged from a study of regulatory T cells in long-lasting Graves disease. For the study at large: Freshly diagnosed Graves' patients had used antithyroid drugs for under 3 months.

Through Arm-PCR of CDR3 regions and iRepertoire HTBI primers, TCR beta libraries were built. TCRdb re-derived calls from the multiplex PCR reads in MiXCR, one entry per CDR3 protein. Of hundreds of thousands of distinct CDR3 sequences in the sample, about 16% are singletons; the top ten hold roughly 25%. The study's findings and limits: There was favoring of TRBV28, TRBJ1-2 and TRBJ2-5 in persistent disease.

This clonotype was detected only a few times. As yet, its antigen is unknown. The CDR3 totals 14 residues. V lost 2 bases and J lost 6, with 10 bases in between. In germline, CDR1 is SGHDN, CDR2 FVKESK. The time point was: newly diagnosed GD, antithyroid drugs for less than 3 months. TCR sequences were obtained from RNA taken from PBMCs. The sample was also linked to a second study, of T cells in Graves' hyperthyroidism and ophthalmopathy.

The clonotype comes from a woman aged 35-65 years with Graves disease. The V and J genes are TRBV14 and TRBJ2-2; D is uncertain. This specimen consisted of peripheral blood mononuclear cells (PBMCs), obtained at new diagnosis, from a patient treated with antithyroid drugs. The chain's CDR3 is CASSQLPGAGELFF. For the CDR3, the DNA is TGTGCCAGCAGCCAACTCCCGGGTGCCGGGGAGCTGTTTTTT.